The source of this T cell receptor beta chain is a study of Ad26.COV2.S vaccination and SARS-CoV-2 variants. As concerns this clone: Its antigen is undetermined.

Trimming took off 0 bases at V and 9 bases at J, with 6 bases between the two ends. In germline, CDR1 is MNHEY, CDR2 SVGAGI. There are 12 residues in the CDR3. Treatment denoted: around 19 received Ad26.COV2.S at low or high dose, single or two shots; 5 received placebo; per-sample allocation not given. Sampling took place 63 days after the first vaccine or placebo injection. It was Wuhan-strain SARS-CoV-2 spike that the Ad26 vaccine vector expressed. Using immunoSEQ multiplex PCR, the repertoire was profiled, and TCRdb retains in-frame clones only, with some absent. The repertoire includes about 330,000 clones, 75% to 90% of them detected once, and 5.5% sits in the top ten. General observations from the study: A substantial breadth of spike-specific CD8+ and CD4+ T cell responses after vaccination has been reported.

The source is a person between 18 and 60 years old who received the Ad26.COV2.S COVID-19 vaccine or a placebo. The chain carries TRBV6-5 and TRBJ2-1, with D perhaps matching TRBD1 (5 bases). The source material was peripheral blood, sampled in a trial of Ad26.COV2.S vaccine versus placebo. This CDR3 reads CASSYSQGEQFF. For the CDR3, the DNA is TGTGCCAGCAGTTACTCTCAGGGTGAGCAGTTCTTC.